The clone carrying this TCR beta chain was observed many times. Its target is unknown. These data are taken from a study of T cells in Graves' hyperthyroidism and ophthalmopathy. General study points: Blood held most thyroid clonotypes expanded above 0.001 frequency. Ophthalmopathy onset followed model prediction by a median approximately seven months.

The source material, RNA transcripts, was used to amplify TCR beta CDR3 regions. A set of HTBI primers served as the primers for a first-round RT-PCR of the TCR CDR3. TCRdb processed the multiplex PCR reads anew with MiXCR; each CDR3 protein has one entry. Of about 330,000 distinct CDR3 sequences in the sample, around 13% were seen once. This CDR3 contains 13 residues. V was shortened by 5 bases and J by 5 bases, with 12 bases between the two germline ends. The cohort's ophthalmopathy patients, a group with duration under 3 months, had a Clinical Activity Score of at least 3 and a NOSPECS grade of at least 4. Uncontrolled infection, other autoimmune disease, pregnancy or lactation led to exclusion.

This clonotype originated in a woman aged 35 to 49 with Graves' ophthalmopathy. The specimen was blood. V usage is TRBV12-3 or TRBV12-4 and J usage is TRBJ2-5; possible D gene TRBD1, 5 bases. CDR3 amino acids: CASSRTQLETQYF. The CDR3 nucleotides read TGTGCCAGCAGTCGGACACAATTGGAGACCCAGTACTTC.